This T cell receptor (beta chain) came from a study of blood T cell repertoires in COVID-19 (dated by TCRdb to 2019 to 2021). For the study in its entirety: Samples covering the acute and convalescent phases of COVID-19 were provided by collaborators in the United States, Italy and Spain. The repertoires were made available in a free public database intended to serve as a resource for research on the immune response to SARS-CoV-2. The sample metadata nearly always contained a de-identified subject ID, COVID-19 status, age in years and sex. The prospective study material was composed of cDNA or gDNA derived from T cells, B-cell-depleted T cells, or PBMCs. Where available, HLA class I and class II types were taken from metadata supplied by the sample provider and were not determined by assay-based typing. The samples were drawn from the first 160 participants of the ongoing ImmuneRACE study and from about 1,200 subjects provided by 6 global collaborators. Subjects who had been exposed to COVID-19, were actively infected with it, or had recovered from it provided the deeply sampled blood TCRbeta repertoires that made up the dataset.

TCRbeta CDR3 regions were amplified from genomic DNA by means of the immunoSEQ Assay, a bias-controlled multiplex PCR. Processing in the source paper ran as follows. The number of nucleated cells in each sample was estimated from the amplification of reference gene primers within the assay. To quantify the absolute abundance of each unique TCRbeta CDR3 rearrangement, sequence reads were collapsed and filtered. For each sample, productive Simpson clonality was calculated by taking the square root of Simpson's diversity index across productive rearrangements. Imported from immuneACCESS, the table was reduced by TCRdb to in-frame sequences with V and J called. These copies leave out some clones; in studies compared against another copy, an unresolved V gene accounts for under half, and the cause of the remainder is not known. D and trimming were read from the DNA, whereas the V and J calls and clone size are those reported in that table. The sample table holds 150,000 to 200,000 clones, of which around 76% were seen once. The ten most abundant clones make up approximately 16% of the sample.

After removal of 6 bases from V and 4 bases from J, the junction retains 8 bases not matched to a gene. There are 15 amino acids in the CDR3, from cysteine to phenylalanine inclusive. Only CDR3 DNA is held: 45 bases, read in frame from base 1. Looking up the germline V gene (reference sequence) yields CDR1 LNHDA and CDR2 SQIVND. This clone was seen a single time. The antigen it binds to is not known. Nothing much larger sits one base from this clone, and base qualities are not available. General conclusions and limits of the study: How much clinical and demographic metadata was included differed by source and by participant, and the metadata was provided uncurated.

Participants in the prospective study were enrolled through a virtual design, were aged about 18 to 89 years, and lived in under 25 United States geographic areas. Cohort assignment in the prospective study relied on participant-reported clinical history from a screening survey and a study questionnaire. In the prospective study, whole blood, serum and a nasopharyngeal or oropharyngeal swab were collected from each participant by mobile phlebotomists. Prospective study participants could optionally give additional blood draws and questionnaires over a 2-month period. Before DNA extraction, prospective study blood samples were shipped either frozen or at room temperature.

This clonotype was obtained from a woman aged 50 to 60 with acute COVID-19. The sequence joins TRBV19 to TRBJ1-4, and TRBD1 matches 7 of the central bases. Sequencing was done on a sample of PBMCs or T cells enriched from blood (not recorded which). The CDR3 is CASRPSDRLNEKLFF. The DNA is TGTGCCAGTAGACCCTCGGACAGGCTTAATGAAAAACTGTTTTTT.